The following is a T cell receptor beta chain sequence with its context. The antigen remains unidentified. Negatively enriched CD4+ T cells were divided by CD45RA into naive and memory. The data were obtained in a study of shared clonotypes between healthy human individuals. Whole-study results and caveats: Shared clonotypes: about 5.3% naive CD4, about 3.3% naive CD8, about 2.2% memory CD4, over 0.3% memory CD8. The authors sampled blood alone, and tissue repertoires likely differ.

Roughly 200 ng DNA, around 30,000 T cell genomes, went into each sorted-subset replicate PCR. Sequencing used immunoSEQ multiplex PCR; TCRdb keeps in-frame clones, though not all of them. The data hold about 2.4 million clones, with roughly 93% observed a single time. The CDR3 is 16 amino acids. Germline-derived CDR1 and CDR2 are LNHDA and SQIVND (reference sequence). V dropped 3 bases and J dropped 0 bases, with 12 bases sitting between them. Sample: naive CD4+ T cells from PBMCs. The sample's subset: CD45RA+ positively selected. The rearrangement links TRBV19 to TRBJ2-1; tentative D call: TRBD1 (6 bases). The clonotype was recovered from a man aged 18 to 30 in good health. Some clones in this sample may be carry-over from other donors' samples. This CDR3 reads CASSMVGARSYNEQFF. The CDR3, as DNA: TGTGCCAGTAGTATGGTGGGGGCACGCTCCTACAATGAGCAGTTCTTC.